Each of the 28 T cell receptor beta chains below was sequenced from the same sample in a study of early stage breast cancer tumors. Profiled with immunoSEQ multiplex PCR; TCRdb holds only in-frame clones, not every one. Of tens of thousands of clones in the sample, about two thirds were seen once. Sequenced: blood. Every receptor here comes from a person aged 50-59 years with breast cancer.

V and J are TRBV28 and TRBJ1-2, with D possibly being TRBD1 (6 bases). The germline V gene encodes CDR1 MDHEN and CDR2 SYDVKM. This CDR3 comprises 15 residues. V lost 5 bases and J lost 7, with 20 bases in between. CDR3 sequence reads: CASSPPNQGQGGYTF. The CDR3 DNA follows: TGTGCCAGCAGTCCCCCCAATCAGGGGCAGGGTGGCTACACCTTC.

The chain recombines TRBV2 with TRBJ2-7; 14 bases match TRBD2. The germline V gene has CDR1 SNHLY and CDR2 FYNNEI. After removal of 6 bases from V and 2 bases from J, the junction contained 6 bases not matched to a gene. The CDR3 contains 16 residues. As DNA, the CDR3 is TGTGCCAGCAGCGCACGACTAGCGGGAGGGACCTACGAGCAGTACTTC. Encoded protein: CASSARLAGGTYEQYF.

V and J are TRBV5-1 and TRBJ1-6; perhaps TRBD1 as D (6 bases). V shed 0 bases and J shed 9 bases, with 13 bases lying between them. The CDR3 contains 15 residues. Germline loops: CDR1 SGHRS, CDR2 YFSETQ. The chain's CDR3 is CASSLDEGVGSPLHF. The CDR3 DNA is TGCGCCAGCAGCTTGGACGAGGGGGTCGGTTCACCCCTCCACTTT. The complete variable domain, with remaining parts taken from reference TRBV5-1 and TRBJ1-6, reads KAGVTQTPRYLIKTRGQQVTLSCSPISGHRSVSWYQQTPGQGLQFLFEYFSETQRNKGNFPGRFSGRQFSNSRSEMNVSTLELGDSALYLCASSLDEGVGSPLHFGNGTRLTVT.

This clone was seen a handful of times. The rearrangement uses TRBV11-2 and TRBJ1-2, with D perhaps matching TRBD1 (6 bases). Germline V gene data show CDR1 as SGHAT and CDR2 as FQNNGV. Deletions cut 5 bases from V and 1 base from J, with 14 bases between. The CDR3 length is 15 residues. CDR3 DNA: TGTGCCAGCAGCCCAGGGGCAGACCGTAACTATGGCTACACCTTC. This translates into CASSPGADRNYGYTF.

This clone has more than one count but fewer than ten. At one end the junction does not follow the germline gene, possibly because of a read error. This chain links TRBV7-7 with TRBJ2-5; 8 nucleotides line up with TRBD1. Germline loops: CDR1 SSHAT, CDR2 FNYEAQ (reference sequence). The CDR3 consists of 15 residues. DNA for the CDR3: TGTGCTAGCAGCTTAGCAGGGGGCCAGGACACGGCCCAGTACTTC. As protein: CASSLAGGQDTAQYF. The full variable domain, completed using reference TRBV7-7 and TRBJ2-5, is GAGVSQSPRYKVTKRGQDVTLRCDPISSHATLYWYQQALGQGPEFLTYFNYEAQPDKSGLPSDRFSAERPEGSISTLTIQRTEQRDSAMYRCASSLAGGQDTAQYFGPGTRLLVL.

This chain connects TRBV5-6 to TRBJ2-1; TRBD1 matches at 11 bases. Germline V gene lookup returns CDR1 SGHDT and CDR2 YYEEEE. The ends lost 7 bases at V and 6 bases at J; junction bases unmatched: 6. The CDR3 loop spans 14 amino acids. The CDR3 DNA is TGTGCCAGCTTGTCCGGGACAGGGGGCAATGAGCAGTTCTTC. As protein: CASLSGTGGNEQFF.

This chain joins TRBV11-2 and TRBJ2-3; 8 bases are shared with TRBD1. Germline-derived CDR1 and CDR2 are SGHAT and FQNNGV. V lost 5 bases to trimming and J lost 9 bases; unmatched junction nucleotides: 7. The CDR3 consists of 13 residues. The CDR3 DNA sequence: TGTGCCAGCAGCCAGGGGGCCTTTGGGACGCAGTATTTT. Protein: CASSQGAFGTQYF.

Here the CDR3 reads CASRTIDRGLAENEQFF. The CDR3 nucleotides read TGTGCCAGCAGGACCATTGACCGCGGACTAGCGGAAAATGAGCAGTTCTTC. The chain joins TRBV2 to TRBJ2-1, with 10 bases aligning to TRBD2. V was clipped by 6 bases and J by 7 bases; unmatched bases: 15. Germline V CDR1 and CDR2: SNHLY, FYNNEI. The CDR3 sequence is 17 residues long.

J is TRBJ2-1 and V is TRBV7-8; D may be TRBD2 (5 bases). The CDR3 length is 15 residues. Germline V gene sequence: CDR1 SGHVS, CDR2 FQNEAQ. Trimming left V 3 bases short and J 5 bases short, with 14 bases between. DNA of the CDR3: TGTGCCAGCAGCTTCGTGGAGGAACCGAACAATGAGCAGTTCTTC. It translates to CASSFVEEPNNEQFF. The full variable domain, in which reference TRBV7-8 and TRBJ2-1 provide the parts outside the CDR3, is GAGVSQSPRYKVAKRGQDVALRCDPISGHVSLFWYQQALGQGPEFLTYFQNEAQLDKSGLPSDRFFAERPEGSVSTLKIQRTQQEDSAVYLCASSFVEEPNNEQFFGPGTRLTVL.

This clone was detected only a few times. J is TRBJ1-5 and V is TRBV2, with D tentatively TRBD1 (5 bases). Germline V gene data show CDR1 as SNHLY and CDR2 as FYNNEI. Trimming stripped 4 bases from V and 0 bases from J, with 7 bases between. The CDR3 totals 14 residues. CDR3: CASSAGVSNQPQHF. The CDR3 DNA is TGTGCCAGCAGTGCGGGGGTTAGCAATCAGCCCCAGCATTTT.

Here the CDR3 DNA reads TGTGCCAGCAGTGAAGATTATAGGGGTGGCTACACCTTC. This gives the protein CASSEDYRGGYTF. The rearrangement links TRBV6-1 to TRBJ1-2, with a weak D call TRBD1 (5 bases). The CDR3 extends over 13 amino acids. CDR1 is MNHNS and CDR2 is SASEGT in the germline V gene. Deletions cut 1 base from V and 7 bases from J, with 10 bases between.

The V gene is TRBV19, the J gene TRBJ2-6; 10 bases match TRBD1. This CDR3 comprises 18 residues. J was trimmed by 0 bases and V by 5 bases; bases with no gene match: 7. CDR1 and CDR2 (germline): LNHDA, SQIVND (reference sequence). CDR3 in amino acids: CASSLMTGGPSGANVLTF. CDR3 DNA sequence: TGTGCCAGTAGTTTGATGACAGGGGGCCCCTCTGGGGCCAACGTCCTGACTTTC.

V is TRBV28 and J is TRBJ2-1; 8 bases line up with TRBD1. V lost 6 bases, J lost 4 bases, and 5 bases stayed unmatched. The CDR3 sequence is 14 residues long. Germline values: CDR1 MDHEN, CDR2 SYDVKM. The CDR3 coding sequence is TGTGCCAGCAGGGAGCAGGGGGCATACAATGAGCAGTTCTTC. Amino acid sequence: CASREQGAYNEQFF.

The J gene is TRBJ2-7, the V gene TRBV7-6; 7 nucleotides align to TRBD2. The germline gives CDR1 SGHVS, CDR2 FNYEAQ. This CDR3 region has 13 residues. V trimming: 1 base; J trimming: 6 bases; junction bases outside the gene matches: 3. The CDR3 coding sequence is TGTGCCAGCAGCTTAGAAACGGGAGGCGAGCAGTACTTC. This gives the protein CASSLETGGEQYF.

The chain recombines TRBV7-3 with TRBJ1-2, with D possibly being TRBD1 (5 bases). V shed 3 bases and J shed 2 bases, with 7 bases lying between them. This CDR3 has 13 residues. From germline, CDR1 is SGHTA and CDR2 FQGTGA. This CDR3 reads CASSFGGNYGYTF. As DNA, the CDR3 is TGTGCCAGCAGCTTCGGGGGGAACTATGGCTACACCTTC. Combining the CDR3 with reference TRBV7-3 and TRBJ1-2 gives the whole variable domain GAGVSQTPSNKVTEKGKYVELRCDPISGHTALYWYRQSLGQGPEFLIYFQGTGAADDSGLPNDRFFAVRPEGSVSTLKIQRTERGDSAVYLCASSFGGNYGYTFGSGTRLTVV.

The chain joins TRBV7-9 to TRBJ2-3; TRBD2 matches 8 bases. The CDR3 runs to 13 residues. CDR1 and CDR2 from the germline V gene are SEHNR and FQNEAQ (reference sequence). Trimming cost V 11 bases and J 2 bases; bases outside gene matches: 6. CDR3 region: CASSGGNTDTQYF. CDR3 bases: TGTGCCTCTTCGGGGGGGAACACAGATACGCAGTATTTT.

The CDR3 is CSARQGYEQYV. The CDR3 DNA reads TGCAGCGCCCGACAGGGCTACGAGCAGTACGTC. The chain recombines TRBV29-1 with TRBJ2-7, with 7 bases aligning to TRBD1. Trimming cost V 7 bases and J 3 bases; bases outside gene matches: 3. This CDR3 region has 11 residues. Germline V CDR1 and CDR2: SQVTM, ANQGSEA.

The J gene is TRBJ2-5, the V gene TRBV7-6; TRBD2 agrees at 9 bases. Germline V gene data show CDR1 as SGHVS and CDR2 as FNYEAQ. J gave up 2 bases and V 7 bases, and 8 bases lay outside the gene matches. The CDR3 covers 15 residues. The CDR3 DNA reads as TGTGCCAGCACCCCACTAGCGGGTGGACAAGAGACCCAGTACTTC. It translates to CASTPLAGGQETQYF. Looking up the rest from reference TRBV7-6 and TRBJ2-5 gives the full variable domain: GAGVSQSPRYKVTKRGQDVALRCDPISGHVSLYWYRQALGQGPEFLTYFNYEAQQDKSGLPNDRFSAERPEGSISTLTIQRTEQRDSAMYRCASTPLAGGQETQYFGPGTRLLVL.

V gene TRBV7-8 combines with J gene TRBJ2-7, with a weak D call TRBD1 (6 bases). V lost 1 base and J 2 bases, leaving 12 bases between the germline ends. This CDR3 has 15 residues. Looked up from germline, CDR1 is SGHVS and CDR2 is FQNEAQ. The CDR3 bases are TGTGCCAGCAGCTTAGGAGGGGGATCACCCTACGAGCAGTACGTC. This codes for CASSLGGGSPYEQYV.

CDR3 protein: CASSAGQGSTYNEQFF. DNA of the CDR3: TGCGCCAGCAGCGCAGGACAGGGTTCCACCTACAATGAGCAGTTCTTC. The V gene is TRBV5-1, the J gene TRBJ2-1; 8 bases align to TRBD1. Trimming cost V 4 bases and J 2 bases; bases outside gene matches: 8. The germline gives CDR1 SGHRS, CDR2 YFSETQ. This CDR3 contains 16 residues. The full variable domain, completed using reference TRBV5-1 and TRBJ2-1, is KAGVTQTPRYLIKTRGQQVTLSCSPISGHRSVSWYQQTPGQGLQFLFEYFSETQRNKGNFPGRFSGRQFSNSRSEMNVSTLELGDSALYLCASSAGQGSTYNEQFFGPGTRLTVL.

Only a few counts were recorded for this clone. This sequence joins TRBV19 and TRBJ2-1; 7 bases line up with TRBD2. CDR1 and CDR2 (germline): LNHDA, SQIVND (reference sequence). The CDR3 contains 13 residues. The ends lost 6 bases at V and 5 bases at J; junction bases unmatched: 4. CDR3 sequence reads: CASRARGDNEQFF. Here the CDR3 DNA reads TGTGCCAGTAGAGCCCGGGGGGACAATGAGCAGTTCTTC.

The rearrangement uses TRBV18 and TRBJ2-2, with D unclear. The V end was cut by 3 bases, the J end by 4 bases, with 12 bases between. CDR1 is KGHSH and CDR2 is LQKENI in the germline V gene. The CDR3 has 15 residues. Here the CDR3 DNA reads TGTGCCAGCTCACCGCGGAGCATTGGCACCGGGGAGCTGTTTTTT. Amino acid sequence: CASSPRSIGTGELFF.

This chain connects TRBV4-1 to TRBJ2-1, with D hard to call. Per the germline V gene, CDR1 is MGHRA and CDR2 is YSYEKL. V was cut by 9 bases and J by 10 bases, with 22 bases left in between. This CDR3 is built from 14 residues. The CDR3 region has the DNA TGCGCCAGTGCCCAACAACCCTCCTCTCCGGAGCAGTTCTTC. Residues: CASAQQPSSPEQFF.

The gene calls are TRBV12-5 and TRBJ1-1; D gene unclear. The CDR3 runs to 14 residues. The V and J ends lost 1 base and 4 bases respectively, with 10 bases between them. Germline V gene data show CDR1 as LGHNT and CDR2 as FRNRAP. CDR3 protein: CASGLGSRGTEAFF. CDR3 nucleotide sequence: TGTGCTAGTGGTTTGGGGTCCCGCGGCACTGAAGCTTTCTTT. Based on the CDR3 plus reference TRBV12-5 and TRBJ1-1, the full variable domain is DARVTQTPRHKVTEMGQEVTMRCQPILGHNTVFWYRQTMMQGLELLAYFRNRAPLDDSGMPKDRFSAEMPDATLATLKIQPSEPRDSAVYFCASGLGSRGTEAFFGQGTRLTVV.

This chain links TRBV6-4 with TRBJ2-3; the match to TRBD1 covers 7 bases. Germline V gene data show CDR1 as MRHNA and CDR2 as SNTAGT. V was clipped by 8 bases and J by 2 bases; unmatched bases: 4. The CDR3 is 13 amino acids. The CDR3 sequence is CASSQGVTDTQYF. In DNA, the CDR3 is TGTGCCAGCTCGCAGGGGGTCACAGATACGCAGTATTTT.

This clone has a handful of counts. The V call is TRBV29-1, the J call TRBJ2-1; TRBD1 matches at 9 bases. Germline V gives CDR1 SQVTM, CDR2 ANQGSEA. The CDR3 has 16 amino acids. V shed 3 bases, J shed 0 bases, and the junction held 6 bases outside the gene matches. The CDR3 nucleotides read TGCAGCGTTGACTTTGGGACAGGGAGCTCCTACAATGAGCAGTTCTTC. Amino acids: CSVDFGTGSSYNEQFF.

V gene TRBV11-3 combines with J gene TRBJ2-2; D is possibly TRBD1 (5 bases). CDR1 is SGHNT and CDR2 is YENEEA in the germline V gene. CDR3 length: 14 amino acids. Trimming removed 3 bases at V and 5 bases at J, with 10 bases between. The DNA for the CDR3 is TGTGCCAGCAGCTTTTCGTACAGGACCGGGGAGCTGTTTTTT. Residues: CASSFSYRTGELFF.

The chain recombines TRBV7-9 with TRBJ2-6; D gene ambiguous. Germline CDR1 SEHNR, CDR2 FQNEAQ (reference sequence). V was shortened by 1 base and J by 2 bases, with 12 bases between the two germline ends. The CDR3 is made up of 17 amino acids. The CDR3 nucleotides are TGTGCCAGCAGCTTAGAAAGACAATCCCCTGGGGCCAACGTCCTGACTTTC. It yields the protein CASSLERQSPGANVLTF.